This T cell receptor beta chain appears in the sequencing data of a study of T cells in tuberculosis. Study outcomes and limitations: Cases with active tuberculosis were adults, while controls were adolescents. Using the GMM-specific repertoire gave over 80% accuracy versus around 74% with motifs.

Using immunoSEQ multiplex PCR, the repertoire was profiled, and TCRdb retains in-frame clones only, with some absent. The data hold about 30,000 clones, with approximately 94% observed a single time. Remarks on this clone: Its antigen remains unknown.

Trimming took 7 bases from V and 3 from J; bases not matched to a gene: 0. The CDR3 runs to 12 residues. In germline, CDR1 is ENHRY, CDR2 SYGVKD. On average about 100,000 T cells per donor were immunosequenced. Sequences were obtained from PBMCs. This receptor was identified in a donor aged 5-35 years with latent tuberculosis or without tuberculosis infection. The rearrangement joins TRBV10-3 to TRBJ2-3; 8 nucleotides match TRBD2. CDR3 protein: CAITSGTDTQYF. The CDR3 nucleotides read TGTGCCATCACTAGCGGGACAGATACGCAGTATTTT.